This TCR beta chain originates from a study of cytomegalovirus exposure and HLA in healthy donors. Study-wide results and caveats: Later work found most CMV-associated TCR beta chains apparently HLA-restricted.

The V gene end was trimmed by 4 bases and the J gene end by 7 bases; junction bases not matched to a gene: 6. CDR1 is SGHVS, CDR2 FQNEAQ, per germline. The CDR3 has 13 residues. With respect to this clone: Antigen unknown.

Primers: 60 Vbeta forward and 13 Jbeta reverse. The method was immunoSEQ multiplex PCR; TCRdb's version includes in-frame clones alone and lacks a portion of them. The sample lists approximately 53,000 clones, 72% occurring once. The genes are TRBV7-8 and TRBJ1-2; TRBD1 agrees at 7 bases. The sample was PBMCs. The sequence was collected from a woman in her 50s in good health and CMV-seronegative. CDR3 region: CASSYGQEGGYTF. The CDR3 bases are TGTGCCAGCAGCTATGGACAGGAAGGTGGCTACACCTTC.